Sequencing of this TCR beta chain was carried out in a study of CD8+ T cells in alopecia areata. Broader study findings: Elevated clonality characterized lesional scalp relative to normal scalp, particularly in alopecia totalis/universalis. Clonality in the scalp and expanded CD8+ clones ranked among the top 100 were significantly decreased by tofacitinib.

Described treatment: oral pan-JAK inhibitor, 5-10 mg twice daily. In its sample, this clone was seen a few times. Its antigen is unidentified. cDNA reverse transcribed from extracted RNA served as the sequencing template. TCRdb's copy holds only in-frame clones and misses some; the assay was immunoSEQ multiplex PCR. The sample has about 200,000 clones; 35% to 45% are singletons. This material consisted of CD4+ T cells sorted from blood, taken at approximately week 30, from a patient treated with tofacitinib. The TCR comes from a human donor with alopecia areata.

CDR3 bases: TGCGCCAGCAGCCAAGGATGGGGGCAGGAGACCCAGTACTTC. Translating it yields CASSQGWGQETQYF. This chain links TRBV4-1 with TRBJ2-5, with D possibly being TRBD1 (6 bases). Trimming shortened V by 1 base and J by 5 bases, and 11 bases separated the two germline ends. Germline lookup yields CDR1 MGHRA and CDR2 YSYEKL. The CDR3 spans 14 residues.